This paragraph reports one T cell receptor (beta chain). Its antigen remains unidentified. Starting from around 500 ng of total RNA, TCR libraries were made with linear amplification. One entry per CDR3 protein results from TCRdb running MiXCR on the reads. The profile shows around 180,000 distinct CDR3 sequences, about 74% of them singletons. These data are taken from a study of healthy donors' naive CD4 and CD8 T cells. Study results and caveats: A reported CD4+/CD8+ bias affected most V and J genes in naive cells.

CDR3 length equals 11 residues. Germline V lookup: CDR1 SQVTM, CDR2 ANQGSEA. Trimming pared 4 bases from V and 2 bases from J, leaving 5 bases between. Source material: naive CD4+ and CD8+ T cells sorted from blood, pooled from several donors. The J gene is TRBJ1-1, the V gene TRBV29-1; D gene unclear. The sequence derives from a pool of human donors in good health; the sample pools cells from several healthy donors. CDR3 nucleotides: TGCAGCGTTGTTGCTAACACTGAAGCTTTCTTT. Translated: CSVVANTEAFF. Supplemented by reference TRBV29-1 and TRBJ1-1, the full variable domain reads SAVISQKPSRDICQRGTSLTIQCQVDSQVTMMFWYRQQPGQSLTLIATANQGSEATYESGFVIDKFPISRPNLTFSTLTVSNMSPEDSSIYLCSVVANTEAFFGQGTRLTVV.